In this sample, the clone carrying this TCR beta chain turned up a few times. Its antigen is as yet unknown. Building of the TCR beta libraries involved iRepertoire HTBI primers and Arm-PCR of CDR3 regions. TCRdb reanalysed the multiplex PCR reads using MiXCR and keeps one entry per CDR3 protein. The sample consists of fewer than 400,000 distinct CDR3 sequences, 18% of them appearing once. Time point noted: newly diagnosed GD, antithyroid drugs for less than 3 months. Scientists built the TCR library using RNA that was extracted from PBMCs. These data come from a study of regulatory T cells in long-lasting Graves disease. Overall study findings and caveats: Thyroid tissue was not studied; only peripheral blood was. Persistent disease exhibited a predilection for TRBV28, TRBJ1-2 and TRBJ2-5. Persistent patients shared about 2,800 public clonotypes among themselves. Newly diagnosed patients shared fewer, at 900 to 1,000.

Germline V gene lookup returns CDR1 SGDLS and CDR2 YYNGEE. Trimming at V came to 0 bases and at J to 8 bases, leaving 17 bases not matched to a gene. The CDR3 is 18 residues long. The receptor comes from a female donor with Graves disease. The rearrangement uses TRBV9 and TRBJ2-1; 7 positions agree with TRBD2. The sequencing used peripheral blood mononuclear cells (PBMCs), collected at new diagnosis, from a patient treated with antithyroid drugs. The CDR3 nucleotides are TGTGCCAGCAGCGTAGGGGTGGGAGGAGCGGGGTCGTTACATGAGCAGTTCTTC. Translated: CASSVGVGGAGSLHEQFF.